This T cell receptor beta chain was recovered during a study of blood T cell repertoires in COVID-19. Background on the study: COVID-19 samples, acute and convalescent, were from the United States, Italy and Spain. T cells, B-cell-depleted T cells, or PBMCs supplied cDNA or gDNA.

Seattle researchers signed up patients amid active infection and tracked them longitudinally. Losses at the gene ends were 4 bases for V and 4 bases for J; bases not matched to a gene: 7. Germline CDR1 is LGHDT and CDR2 is YNNKEL (reference sequence). This CDR3 region has 16 residues. In the original analysis: It was from reference gene primer amplification that nucleated cell counts were estimated. Libraries were prepared by immunoSEQ multiplex PCR; TCRdb keeps only in-frame clonotypes and omits some of them. V, J and clone size are those of that table, while D and trimming were read from the DNA. The profile shows about 280,000 clones, 75% to 90% of them singletons.

Source material: peripheral blood. This sequence originates from a woman between 65 and 79 years old with COVID-19, enrolled during active disease. The gene calls are TRBV3-1 (or the pseudogene TRBV3-2) and TRBJ2-7, with TRBD2 matching 13 bases. The CDR3 nucleotides read TGTGCCAGCAGCCCGGGACTAGCGGGGAGGAGATACGAGCAGTACTTC. Translating it yields CASSPGLAGRRYEQYF.